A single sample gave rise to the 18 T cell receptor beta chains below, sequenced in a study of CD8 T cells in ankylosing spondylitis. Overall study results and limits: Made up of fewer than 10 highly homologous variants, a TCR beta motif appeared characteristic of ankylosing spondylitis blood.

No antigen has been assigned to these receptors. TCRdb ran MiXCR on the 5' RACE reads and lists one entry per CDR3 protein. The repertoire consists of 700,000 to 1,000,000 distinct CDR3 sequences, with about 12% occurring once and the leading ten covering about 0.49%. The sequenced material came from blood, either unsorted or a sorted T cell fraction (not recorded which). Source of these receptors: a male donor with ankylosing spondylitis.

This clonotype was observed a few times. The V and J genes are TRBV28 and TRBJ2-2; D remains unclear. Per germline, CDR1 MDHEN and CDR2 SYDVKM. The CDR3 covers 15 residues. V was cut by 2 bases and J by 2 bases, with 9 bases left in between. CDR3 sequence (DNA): TGTGCCAGCAGTTTACTAGACCGAAACACCGGGGAGCTGTTTTTT. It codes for CASSLLDRNTGELFF.

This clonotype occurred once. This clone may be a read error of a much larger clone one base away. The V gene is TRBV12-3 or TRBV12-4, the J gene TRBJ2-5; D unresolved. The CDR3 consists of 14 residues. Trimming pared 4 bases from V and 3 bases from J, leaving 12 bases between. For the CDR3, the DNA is TGTGCCAGCAGTTCAGGTCGGATGAAAGAGACCCAGTACTTC. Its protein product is CASSSGRMKETQYF.

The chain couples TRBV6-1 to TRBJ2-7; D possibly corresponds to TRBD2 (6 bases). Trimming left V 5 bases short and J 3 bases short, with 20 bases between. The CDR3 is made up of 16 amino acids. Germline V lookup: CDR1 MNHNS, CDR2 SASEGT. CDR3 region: CASSPWDGRSYYEQYF. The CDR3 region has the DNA TGTGCCAGCAGTCCCTGGGATGGGAGGAGCTACTACGAGCAGTACTTC.

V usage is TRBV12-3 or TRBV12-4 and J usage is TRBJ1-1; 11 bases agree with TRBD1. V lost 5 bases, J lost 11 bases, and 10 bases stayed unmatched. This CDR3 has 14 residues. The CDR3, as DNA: TGTGCCAGCAGTCCAATCGGACAGGGGGCTCATGCTTTCTTT. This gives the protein CASSPIGQGAHAFF.

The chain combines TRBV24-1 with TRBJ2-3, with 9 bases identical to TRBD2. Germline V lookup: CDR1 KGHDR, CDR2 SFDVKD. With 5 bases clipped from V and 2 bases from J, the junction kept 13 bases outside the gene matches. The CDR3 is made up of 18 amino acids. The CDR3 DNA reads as TGTGCCACCAGTGGCCTATCCCCGGGCGGGGGGGCCACAGATACGCAGTATTTT. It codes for CATSGLSPGGGATDTQYF.

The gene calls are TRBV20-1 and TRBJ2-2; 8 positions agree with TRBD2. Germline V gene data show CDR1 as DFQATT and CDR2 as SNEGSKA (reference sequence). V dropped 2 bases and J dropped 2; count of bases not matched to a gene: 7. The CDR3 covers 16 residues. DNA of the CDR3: TGCAGTGCTAGACCGGGAGGGCCCCTTAACACCGGGGAGCTGTTTTTT. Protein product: CSARPGGPLNTGELFF.

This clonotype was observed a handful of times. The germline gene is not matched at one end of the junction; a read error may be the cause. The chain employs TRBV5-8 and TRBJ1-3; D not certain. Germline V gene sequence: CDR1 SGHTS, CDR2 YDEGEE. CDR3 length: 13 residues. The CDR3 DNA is TGTGCCAGCAGCCGCGGACTCGGAAGCACCATATATTTT. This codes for CASSRGLGSTIYF. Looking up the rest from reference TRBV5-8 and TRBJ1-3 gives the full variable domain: EAGVTQSPTHLIKTRGQQATLRCSPISGHTSVYWYQQALGLGLQFLLWYDEGEERNRGNFPPRFSGRQFPNYSSELNVNALELEDSALYLCASSRGLGSTIYFGEGSWLTVV.

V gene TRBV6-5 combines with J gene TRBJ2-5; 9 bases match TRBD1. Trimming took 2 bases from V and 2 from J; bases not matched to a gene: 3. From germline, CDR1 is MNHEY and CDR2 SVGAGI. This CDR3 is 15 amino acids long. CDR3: CASSYVGTGQETQYF. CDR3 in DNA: TGTGCCAGCAGTTACGTCGGGACAGGGCAAGAGACCCAGTACTTC.

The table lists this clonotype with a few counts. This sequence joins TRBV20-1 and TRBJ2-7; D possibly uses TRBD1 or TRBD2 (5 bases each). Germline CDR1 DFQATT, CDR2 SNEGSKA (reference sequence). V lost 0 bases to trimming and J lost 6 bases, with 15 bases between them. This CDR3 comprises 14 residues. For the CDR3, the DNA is TGCAGTGCTAGAGATCCAGGGAGTGGGCTCGAGCAGTACTTC. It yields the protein CSARDPGSGLEQYF.

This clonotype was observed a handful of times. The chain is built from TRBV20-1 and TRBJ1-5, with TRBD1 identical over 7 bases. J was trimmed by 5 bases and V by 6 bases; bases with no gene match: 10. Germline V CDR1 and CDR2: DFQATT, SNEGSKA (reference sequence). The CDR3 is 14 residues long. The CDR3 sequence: CSADRDSRDQPQHF. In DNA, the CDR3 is TGCAGTGCAGATAGGGACAGTCGGGATCAGCCCCAGCATTTT.

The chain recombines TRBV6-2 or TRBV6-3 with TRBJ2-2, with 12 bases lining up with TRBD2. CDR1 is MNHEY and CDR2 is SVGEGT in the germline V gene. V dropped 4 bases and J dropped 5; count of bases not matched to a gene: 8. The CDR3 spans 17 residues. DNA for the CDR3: TGTGCCAGCAGTTGGGAGACTAGCGGGGGATCAACCGGGGAGCTGTTTTTT. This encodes CASSWETSGGSTGELFF.

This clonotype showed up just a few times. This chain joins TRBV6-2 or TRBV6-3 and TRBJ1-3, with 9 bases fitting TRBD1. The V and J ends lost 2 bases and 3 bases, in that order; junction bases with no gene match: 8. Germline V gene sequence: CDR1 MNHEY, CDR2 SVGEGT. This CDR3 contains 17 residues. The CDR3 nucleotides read TGTGCCAGCAGTTACCCTCCTGGGACAGGGTATGGAAACACCATATATTTT. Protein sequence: CASSYPPGTGYGNTIYF.

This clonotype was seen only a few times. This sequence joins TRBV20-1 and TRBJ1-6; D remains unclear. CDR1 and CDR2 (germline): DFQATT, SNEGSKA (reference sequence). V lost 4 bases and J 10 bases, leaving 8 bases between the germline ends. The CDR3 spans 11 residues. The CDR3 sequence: CSANLGSPLHF. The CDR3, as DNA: TGCAGTGCTAACCTGGGGTCACCCCTCCACTTT.

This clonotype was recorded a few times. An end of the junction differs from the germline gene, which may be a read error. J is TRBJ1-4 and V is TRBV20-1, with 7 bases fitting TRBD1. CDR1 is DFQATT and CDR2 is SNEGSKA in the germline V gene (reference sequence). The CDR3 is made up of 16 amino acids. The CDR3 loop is CSARVGGGRTNEKLFF. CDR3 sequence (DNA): TGCAGTGCAAGAGTTGGAGGGGGCCGGACTAATGAAAAACTGTTTTTT.

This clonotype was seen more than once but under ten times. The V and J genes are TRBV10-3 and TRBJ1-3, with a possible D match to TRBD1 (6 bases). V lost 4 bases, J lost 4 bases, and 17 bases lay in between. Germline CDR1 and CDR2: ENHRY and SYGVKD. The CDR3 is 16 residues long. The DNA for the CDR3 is TGTGCCATCAGTGGAACCGGGGGCAGGATGGGAAACACCATATATTTT. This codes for CAISGTGGRMGNTIYF.

CDR3: CASRLGGYEQYF. CDR3 nucleotide sequence: TGTGCCAGCAGGCTAGGGGGTTACGAGCAGTACTTC. The chain joins TRBV28 to TRBJ2-7, with D possibly matching TRBD1 (6 bases). The V end was cut by 6 bases, the J end by 4 bases, with 10 bases between. In germline, CDR1 is MDHEN, CDR2 SYDVKM. The CDR3 sequence is 12 residues long.

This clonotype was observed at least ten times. CDR3 nucleotides: TGCGCCAGCAGCCCGATTGAAGCCTCGAACACTGAAGCTTTCTTT. Protein product: CASSPIEASNTEAFF. The gene calls are TRBV5-1 and TRBJ1-1; D uncertain. Germline CDR1 reads SGHRS; CDR2 reads YFSETQ. V was pared by 4 bases and J by 1 base, with 14 bases between. The CDR3 length is 15 residues.

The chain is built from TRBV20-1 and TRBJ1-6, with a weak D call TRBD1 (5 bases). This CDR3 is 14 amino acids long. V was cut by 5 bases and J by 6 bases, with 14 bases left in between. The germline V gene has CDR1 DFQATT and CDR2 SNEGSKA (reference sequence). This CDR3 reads CSALLVGPNSPLHF. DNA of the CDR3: TGCAGTGCTCTGCTCGTGGGACCTAATTCACCCCTCCACTTT.